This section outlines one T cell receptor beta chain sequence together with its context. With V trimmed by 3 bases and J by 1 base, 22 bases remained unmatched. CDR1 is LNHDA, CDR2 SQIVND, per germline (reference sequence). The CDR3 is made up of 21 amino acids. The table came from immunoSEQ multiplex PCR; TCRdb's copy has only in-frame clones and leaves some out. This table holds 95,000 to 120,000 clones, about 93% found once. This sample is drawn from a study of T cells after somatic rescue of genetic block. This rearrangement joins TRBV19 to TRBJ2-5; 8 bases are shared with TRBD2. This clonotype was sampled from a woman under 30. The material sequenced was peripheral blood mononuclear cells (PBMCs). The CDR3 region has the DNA TGTGCCAGTAGTATCGGTTGGTCGACGGTGGCGGGGGGCCTATTCCAAGAGACCCAGTACTTC. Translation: CASSIGWSTVAGGLFQETQYF. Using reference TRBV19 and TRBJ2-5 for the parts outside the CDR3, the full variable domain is DGGITQSPKYLFRKEGQNVTLSCEQNLNHDAMYWYRQDPGQGLRLIYYSQIVNDFQKGDIAEGYSVSREKKESFPLTVTSAQKNPTAFYLCASSIGWSTVAGGLFQETQYFGPGTRLLVL.